The 21 T cell receptor beta chains given below trace back to one sample, sequenced in a study of T cell repertoires in cytomegalovirus infection. TCRdb analysed the reads with MiXCR anew, one entry per CDR3 protein. The sample carries about 490,000 distinct CDR3 sequences, over 9% recorded once. Sequenced material: PBMCs. Receptors were obtained from a human donor in good health (CMV status not recorded). Some clones in this sample may be carry-over from other donors' samples.

This clonotype was detected ten times or more. The chain combines TRBV24-1 with TRBJ2-6, with 9 nucleotides matching TRBD1. From germline, CDR1 is KGHDR and CDR2 SFDVKD. This CDR3 contains 16 residues. The J segment lost 3 bases and the V segment lost 4 bases, leaving 3 bases of the junction unmatched. For the CDR3, the DNA is TGTGCCACCAGTGACTGGGACAGGGTTGGGGCCAACGTCCTGACTTTC. Amino acids: CATSDWDRVGANVLTF.

In this sample, this clonotype turned up many times. The V and J genes are TRBV25-1 and TRBJ2-2, with D tentatively TRBD2 (5 bases). CDR1 and CDR2 (germline): MGHDK, SYGVNS. Trimming shortened V by 4 bases and J by 4 bases, and 16 bases separated the two germline ends. The CDR3 is 16 residues long. The CDR3 sequence is CASSAQRGWGTGELFF. For the CDR3, the DNA is TGTGCCAGCAGTGCCCAGCGAGGGTGGGGCACCGGGGAGCTGTTTTTT.

This clonotype turned up a few times. The V call is TRBV20-1, the J call TRBJ2-1, with 13 bases lining up with TRBD2. The trim removed 4 bases at V and 7 bases at J, leaving 16 bases unmatched. CDR1 and CDR2 from the germline V gene are DFQATT and SNEGSKA (reference sequence). This CDR3 is built from 18 residues. The CDR3 region is CSATKGLAGTPPLNEQFF. In nucleotides, the CDR3 is TGCAGTGCTACGAAGGGACTAGCGGGAACCCCCCCCCTGAATGAGCAGTTCTTC.

This clonotype was detected many times. The J gene is TRBJ2-1, the V gene TRBV7-8; D is unresolved. The V and J ends lost 1 base and 9 bases respectively, with 10 bases between them. Germline CDR1 reads SGHVS; CDR2 reads FQNEAQ. This CDR3 has 13 amino acids. The CDR3 DNA is TGTGCCAGCAGCTTAGGTACTCTGAGTGAGCAGTTCTTC. It codes for CASSLGTLSEQFF.

This clonotype was observed at least ten times. The gene calls are TRBV11-2 and TRBJ2-7, with 8 bases identical to TRBD2. The J segment lost 3 bases and the V segment lost 4 bases, leaving 8 bases of the junction unmatched. The CDR3 extends over 15 amino acids. The germline CDR1 and CDR2 sequences are SGHAT and FQNNGV. The CDR3 protein is CASSSPTSGFYEQYF. In nucleotides, the CDR3 is TGTGCCAGCAGCTCCCCCACTAGCGGCTTCTACGAGCAGTACTTC.

This clonotype has a count of ten or more. The rearrangement joins TRBV7-8 to TRBJ1-1; unclear D gene. The ends were cut back, 11 bases at V and 5 bases at J, with 15 bases in the middle. The CDR3 is 12 amino acids. Looked up from germline, CDR1 is SGHVS and CDR2 is FQNEAQ. In DNA, the CDR3 is TGTGCCTCCGCCGAGATTGGGACTGAAGCTTTCTTT. This sequence encodes CASAEIGTEAFF.

This clonotype has ten or more counts. The CDR3 sequence is CASRSLQRTANYNEQFF. CDR3 nucleotide sequence: TGTGCCAGCAGGTCCCTGCAGCGGACAGCTAACTACAATGAGCAGTTCTTC. This chain joins TRBV6-1 and TRBJ2-1, with D possibly TRBD1 on 6 matching bases. CDR3 length equals 17 residues. Germline loops: CDR1 MNHNS, CDR2 SASEGT. V gave up 6 bases and J gave up 3 bases, with 21 bases separating them.

This clonotype was seen repeatedly, ten times or more. For the CDR3, the DNA is TGTGCCAGTTCATCGGGGTTGGGGGACAATGAGCAGTTCTTC. It yields the protein CASSSGLGDNEQFF. This chain uses TRBV12-3 or TRBV12-4 with TRBJ2-1; D possibly uses TRBD1 or TRBD2 (5 bases each). The V and J ends lost 9 bases and 5 bases respectively, with 17 bases between them. This CDR3 contains 14 residues.

The chain combines TRBV28 with TRBJ2-1, with 7 bases fitting TRBD2. The CDR3 loop spans 12 amino acids. Trimming cost V 7 bases and J 9 bases; bases outside gene matches: 6. In germline, CDR1 is MDHEN, CDR2 SYDVKM. The CDR3 sequence: CASTLGEGEQFF. As DNA, the CDR3 is TGTGCCAGCACCCTGGGGGAGGGTGAGCAGTTCTTC.

This clonotype was picked up many times. The rearrangement uses TRBV7-9 and TRBJ1-1, with 8 nucleotides matching TRBD1. This CDR3 region has 14 residues. Germline assignment: CDR1 SEHNR and CDR2 FQNEAQ (reference sequence). V lost 3 bases, J lost 3 bases, and 3 bases stayed unmatched. The CDR3 DNA reads TGTGCCAGCAGCTTCCTGGACAGGGACACTGAAGCTTTCTTT. Encoded protein: CASSFLDRDTEAFF.

This clonotype appeared many times. This chain joins TRBV14 and TRBJ2-7, with TRBD2 matching 8 bases. This CDR3 contains 16 residues. Trimming took 5 bases from V and 2 from J; bases not matched to a gene: 11. Germline V lookup: CDR1 SGHDN, CDR2 FVKESK. CDR3 coding DNA: TGTGCCAGCAGCGACAATCTAGCGGGTCGTCCCTACGAGCAGTACTTC. This translates into CASSDNLAGRPYEQYF.

This sequence joins TRBV4-1 and TRBJ2-3; 11 bases align to TRBD2. V shed 1 base, J shed 5 bases, and the junction held 8 bases outside the gene matches. Germline V gene data show CDR1 as MGHRA and CDR2 as YSYEKL. This CDR3 is built from 17 residues. The CDR3 coding sequence is TGCGCCAGCAGCCAAGTCCCCGGTAGCGGGGGGGGAGATACGCAGTATTTT. Translating it yields CASSQVPGSGGGDTQYF.

This chain connects TRBV18 to TRBJ2-7; D perhaps matches TRBD2 (6 bases). The V end was cut by 0 bases, the J end by 4 bases, with 13 bases between. CDR1 KGHSH and CDR2 LQKENI come from the germline V gene. CDR3 length: 15 amino acids. The CDR3, as DNA: TGTGCCAGCTCACCACCACAAGGGGCGGGGTACGAGCAGTACTTC. This gives the protein CASSPPQGAGYEQYF.

There are many counts of this clonotype. The chain has TRBV5-5 and TRBJ1-3, with 10 bases matching TRBD1. The CDR3 contains 16 residues. V lost 0 bases, J lost 4 bases, and 4 bases stayed unmatched. Germline loops: CDR1 SGHKS, CDR2 YYEKEE (reference sequence). The CDR3 loop reads CASSLGGQGLGNTIYF. Written as DNA, the CDR3 is TGTGCCAGCAGCTTGGGGGGACAGGGGCTCGGAAACACCATATATTTT.

This clonotype was observed a handful of times. Just one base apart from a much larger clone, this may be a read error. V is TRBV7-9 and J is TRBJ2-7, with D perhaps matching TRBD2 (5 bases). Germline lookup yields CDR1 SEHNR and CDR2 FQNEAQ (reference sequence). The length of the CDR3 is 12 residues. The chain's CDR3 is CANSSGTVGQYF. The DNA for the CDR3 is TGTGCCAACAGCTCGGGAACGGTGGGGCAGTACTTC.

The chain uses TRBV2 and TRBJ2-1; D call uncertain. Germline loops: CDR1 SNHLY, CDR2 FYNNEI. CDR3 length: 13 residues. The V gene lost 2 bases and the J gene lost 8 bases, with 10 bases spanning the gap. The CDR3 region has the DNA TGTGCCAGCAGTGAACCCCCCGCAGATGAGCAGTTCTTC. This sequence encodes CASSEPPADEQFF.

Many counts were recorded for this clonotype. CDR3 loop: CASSFGRDGFYNEQFF. CDR3 sequence (DNA): TGTGCCAGCAGCTTTGGCAGGGACGGGTTTTACAATGAGCAGTTCTTC. The chain combines TRBV11-2 with TRBJ2-1; D is perhaps TRBD1 or TRBD2 (5 bases each). Trimming pared 3 bases from V and 4 bases from J, leaving 16 bases between. The CDR3 consists of 16 residues. CDR1 and CDR2 from the germline V gene are SGHAT and FQNNGV.

This clonotype occurred a few times. This chain connects TRBV27 to TRBJ2-3; TRBD2 agrees at 8 bases. CDR3 length: 16 amino acids. V lost 4 bases and J lost 0; bases outside the gene matches: 6. Looked up from germline, CDR1 is MNHEY and CDR2 is SMNVEV (reference sequence). CDR3 region: CASSYREGGSTDTQYF. CDR3 sequence (DNA): TGTGCCAGCAGTTACCGGGAGGGAGGGAGCACAGATACGCAGTATTTT.

There are a few counts of this clonotype. The rearrangement links TRBV5-1 to TRBJ2-4, with TRBD1 identical over 7 bases. Germline CDR1 SGHRS, CDR2 YFSETQ. The CDR3 has 16 amino acids. The ends lost 0 bases at V and 8 bases at J; junction bases unmatched: 11. CDR3 sequence reads: CASSLGLTGNMDIQYF. Written as DNA, the CDR3 is TGCGCCAGCAGCTTGGGCCTGACAGGGAATATGGACATTCAGTACTTC.

The chain carries TRBV2 and TRBJ2-1; TRBD2 is a possible D gene (6 bases). The CDR3 runs to 13 residues. Trimming took off 6 bases at V and 9 bases at J, with 15 bases between the two ends. CDR1 and CDR2 from the germline V gene are SNHLY and FYNNEI. CDR3 nucleotide sequence: TGTGCCAGCAGCCGGGAAATGGGGGGTGAGCAGTTCTTC. Translating it yields CASSREMGGEQFF.

This clonotype was seen many times. The gene calls are TRBV6-5 and TRBJ1-2; 7 nucleotides line up with TRBD1. V gave up 4 bases and J gave up 4 bases; unmatched junction bases: 6. The CDR3 is 14 residues long. In germline, CDR1 is MNHEY, CDR2 SVGAGI. CDR3 in amino acids: CASSSFDRAYGYTF. For the CDR3, the DNA is TGTGCCAGCAGTTCCTTCGACAGGGCCTATGGCTACACCTTC.